This entry is about one T cell receptor beta chain. The target antigen is unknown. This entry is derived from a study of PD-1 blockade in classical Hodgkin lymphoma. At the level of the study: Patients were administered nivolumab (3 mg/kg intravenously) every 2 weeks.

Repertoires were generated with immunoSEQ multiplex PCR, while TCRdb's copy carries only in-frame clones and drops some. The sample has about 32,000 clones, around four fifths seen once. The CDR3 loop spans 13 amino acids. The V and J ends lost 6 bases and 4 bases, in that order; junction bases with no gene match: 4. Germline V gene sequence: CDR1 MDHEN, CDR2 SYDVKM. Autologous stem cell transplantation was followed by relapse in every patient, and brentuximab vedotin exposure varied. Study-wide results and caveats: Complete responders possessed baseline diversity comparable to newly diagnosed patients. According to reports, newly diagnosed patients had lower baseline TCR diversity than healthy donors, and relapsed/refractory patients had lower baseline TCR diversity still.

Sequenced here: peripheral blood mononuclear cells (PBMCs), sampled at baseline. This sequence joins TRBV28 and TRBJ2-3, with 7 bases fitting TRBD2. The clonotype originates from a human donor with classical Hodgkin lymphoma. CDR3 protein: CASRGTSADTQYF. The CDR3 nucleotides are TGTGCCAGCAGGGGCACTAGCGCAGATACGCAGTATTTT. Full variable domain (missing parts from reference TRBV28 and TRBJ2-3): DVKVTQSSRYLVKRTGEKVFLECVQDMDHENMFWYRQDPGLGLRLIYFSYDVKMKEKGDIPEGYSVSREKKERFSLILESASTNQTSMYLCASRGTSADTQYFGPGTRLTVL.